This T cell receptor beta chain derives from a study of vaccination and CD4 T cells after COVID-19. Whole-study context: Overlapping spike peptides from SARS-CoV-2, HCoV-NL63, HCoV-OC43 and HCoV-229E served to stimulate the cells.

With regard to this clonotype: The antigen remains undetermined.

The Oncomine TCR Beta short-read assay was what sequenced the DNA obtained from cultured CD4+ T cells. Genomic DNA from cultured CD4+ T cells was extracted. A single record per CDR3 protein comes from TCRdb applying MiXCR to the PCR reads. This sample yields about 14,000 distinct CDR3 sequences, of which approximately 49% are seen a single time; about 9.4% belongs to the top ten. The V and J ends lost 7 bases and 2 bases respectively, with 17 bases between them. The CDR3 is made up of 15 amino acids. The germline V gene has CDR1 SNHLY and CDR2 FYNNEI. Specified treatment: roughly 11-day PBMC culture with coronavirus spike peptide pools or control peptides (ViraFEST assay).

The sequence derives from a human donor who had recovered from COVID-19. The specimen was CD4+ T cells from blood, cultured in vitro, collected before SARS-CoV-2 vaccination. The chain couples TRBV2 to TRBJ1-2, with TRBD1 as a possible D gene (5 bases). The DNA for the CDR3 is TGTGCCAGCAACTTTGGTAGGGGATCCAACTATGGCTACACCTTC. It encodes CASNFGRGSNYGYTF.